The 27 T cell receptor beta chains below come from one sample, sequenced in a study of regulatory T cells in long-lasting Graves disease. Sample time point: newly diagnosed GD, antithyroid drugs for less than 3 months. RNA from PBMCs was the source of the TCR library. Both iRepertoire HTBI primers and Arm-PCR of CDR3 regions were used to build the TCR beta libraries. TCRdb passed the multiplex PCR reads through MiXCR, listing each CDR3 protein once. Of 240,000 or so distinct CDR3 sequences listed, about 19% are singletons. The source was peripheral blood mononuclear cells (PBMCs), collected at new diagnosis, from a patient treated with antithyroid drugs. The receptors derive from a female donor with Graves disease.

This clonotype was counted at least ten times. The DNA of the CDR3 is TGTGCCAGCAGCTTAGGCCGTCAGTATGGCTACACCTTC. The encoded protein is CASSLGRQYGYTF. This chain links TRBV13 with TRBJ1-2, with D uncertain. Germline CDR1 reads PRHDT; CDR2 reads FYEKMQ (reference sequence). This CDR3 is 13 amino acids long. V dropped 0 bases and J dropped 5 bases, with 7 bases sitting between them.

This clonotype was seen only a few times. V gene TRBV29-1 combines with J gene TRBJ2-1; D remains unclear. CDR3 size: 13 residues. Germline CDR1 is SQVTM and CDR2 is ANQGSEA. Trimming removed 7 bases from V and 9 bases from J, with 19 bases in between. Here the CDR3 reads CSGSREMKGEQFF. The DNA of the CDR3 is TGCAGCGGAAGTAGGGAAATGAAAGGTGAGCAGTTCTTC.

The table lists this clonotype with many counts. The rearrangement joins TRBV7-9 to TRBJ2-7, with TRBD1 as a possible D gene (6 bases). Germline V gene lookup returns CDR1 SEHNR and CDR2 FQNEAQ (reference sequence). The CDR3 is made up of 16 amino acids. V lost 5 bases and J lost 3, with 20 bases in between. The DNA of the CDR3 is TGTGCCAGCAGCCCCTTGGACAGCCTAAGGTACTACGAGCAGTACTTC. This encodes CASSPLDSLRYYEQYF.

This clonotype occurred many times. The rearrangement links TRBV7-2 to TRBJ2-3; no definite D call. CDR1 is SGHTA, CDR2 FQGNSA, per germline. This CDR3 is built from 12 residues. Trimming took off 5 bases at V and 6 bases at J, with 9 bases between the two ends. The CDR3 reads CASSPITDTQYF. For the CDR3, the DNA is TGTGCCAGCAGCCCAATTACGGATACGCAGTATTTT.

This clonotype was seen at least ten times. J is TRBJ2-3 and V is TRBV12-3 or TRBV12-4; D is unclear. V dropped 7 bases and J dropped 3 bases, with 17 bases sitting between them. The CDR3 is 15 amino acids. The CDR3 region has the DNA TGTGCCAGCACTTCCCGAAGTCTGGGTACAGATACGCAGTATTTT. It translates to CASTSRSLGTDTQYF.

This clonotype has a count of ten or more. The CDR3 coding sequence is TGTGCCAGCAGCCCGGACTTAGCTAACTATGGCTACACCTTC. Its translation: CASSPDLANYGYTF. The chain links TRBV9 to TRBJ1-2; no clear D. This CDR3 contains 14 residues. The V end was cut by 4 bases, the J end by 0 bases, with 10 bases between. CDR1 is SGDLS, CDR2 YYNGEE, per germline.

This clonotype was seen ten or more times. The CDR3 DNA reads TGTGCCAGTAGTATTCGCGGAGGGGTCGAAGCTAACTATGGCTACACCTTC. As protein: CASSIRGGVEANYGYTF. V gene TRBV19 combines with J gene TRBJ1-2; perhaps TRBD1 as D (5 bases). CDR1 is LNHDA, CDR2 SQIVND, per germline (reference sequence). The CDR3 length is 17 residues. V dropped 3 bases and J dropped 0 bases, with 17 bases sitting between them.

This clonotype was observed at least ten times. The chain links TRBV9 to TRBJ2-5, with TRBD1 matching over 7 bases. The CDR3 is 15 amino acids. Germline CDR1 reads SGDLS; CDR2 reads YYNGEE. The junction had 11 bases not matched to a gene; V was cut back by 4 bases and J by 5 bases. CDR3 nucleotide sequence: TGTGCCAGCAGCCCCCGGGACAGACATTGGGAGACCCAGTACTTC. Translation: CASSPRDRHWETQYF.

This clonotype was seen at least ten times. V usage is TRBV7-8 and J usage is TRBJ1-2; TRBD1 matches at 7 bases. CDR3 length: 15 amino acids. V trimming: 2 bases; J trimming: 3 bases; junction bases outside the gene matches: 6. Germline assignment: CDR1 SGHVS and CDR2 FQNEAQ. The CDR3, as DNA: TGTGCCAGCAGCTTACGAGGGGGCAACGACTATGGCTACACCTTC. It specifies CASSLRGGNDYGYTF.

The genes are TRBV3-1 and TRBJ2-2; unclear D gene. This CDR3 has 10 amino acids. V shed 9 bases and J shed 1 base, with 0 bases lying between them. In germline, CDR1 is LGHDT, CDR2 YNNKEL (reference sequence). CDR3 sequence: CARNTGELFF. Here the CDR3 DNA reads TGTGCCAGGAACACCGGGGAGCTGTTTTTT. Using reference TRBV3-1 and TRBJ2-2 for the parts outside the CDR3, the full variable domain is DTAVSQTPKYLVTQMGNDKSIKCEQNLGHDTMYWYKQDSKKFLKIMFSYNNKELIINETVPNRFSPKSPDKAHLNLHINSLELGDSAVYFCARNTGELFFGEGSRLTVL.

This clonotype was seen many times. The J gene is TRBJ1-3, the V gene TRBV3-1; 7 bases map to TRBD1. After removal of 0 bases from V and 0 bases from J, the junction contained 14 bases not matched to a gene. This CDR3 is built from 20 residues. From germline, CDR1 is LGHDT and CDR2 YNNKEL (reference sequence). CDR3 coding DNA: TGTGCCAGCAGCCAAGATCCGTGGACAGGCCCTTACCTCTCTGGAAACACCATATATTTT. Its translation is CASSQDPWTGPYLSGNTIYF. Based on the CDR3 plus reference TRBV3-1 and TRBJ1-3, the full variable domain is DTAVSQTPKYLVTQMGNDKSIKCEQNLGHDTMYWYKQDSKKFLKIMFSYNNKELIINETVPNRFSPKSPDKAHLNLHINSLELGDSAVYFCASSQDPWTGPYLSGNTIYFGEGSWLTVV.

The sample holds many counts of this clonotype. This chain joins TRBV10-1 and TRBJ1-3; D is ambiguous. Trimming took 0 bases from V and 0 from J, leaving 6 bases between them. CDR1 and CDR2 (germline): WNHNN, SYGVQD (reference sequence). The CDR3 runs 15 residues. In DNA form, the CDR3 reads TGCGCCAGCAGTGAGTCGGTGAACTCTGGAAACACCATATATTTT. It is translated as CASSESVNSGNTIYF.

The sample holds many counts of this clonotype. This chain connects TRBV6-2 or TRBV6-3 to TRBJ2-1; D is unresolved. V lost 8 bases, J lost 12 bases, and 32 bases lay in between. This CDR3 contains 17 residues. Germline V gene lookup returns CDR1 MNHEY and CDR2 SVGEGT. The CDR3 DNA sequence: TGTGCCAGCGAGACAAGCGAACCCCATCCTTTCCGGACCAGGCAGTTCTTC. Translating gives CASETSEPHPFRTRQFF.

This clonotype was detected ten times or more. The V gene is TRBV12-3 or TRBV12-4, the J gene TRBJ2-1; 8 nucleotides match TRBD2. The J segment lost 8 bases and the V segment lost 5 bases, leaving 14 bases of the junction unmatched. The CDR3 loop spans 16 amino acids. CDR3 sequence (DNA): TGTGCCAGCAGTCCCGCAAGAGCGGGAGATTTGGATGAGCAGTTCTTC. It is translated as CASSPARAGDLDEQFF.

This clonotype has a count of ten or more. The V call is TRBV5-5, the J call TRBJ2-5; TRBD1 matches at 8 bases. CDR1 is SGHKS, CDR2 YYEKEE, per germline (reference sequence). V gave up 3 bases and J gave up 5 bases; unmatched junction bases: 6. The CDR3 runs to 14 residues. The CDR3 region has the DNA TGTGCCAGCAGCTACGGACAGGGAGGCGAGACCCAGTACTTC. Translation: CASSYGQGGETQYF. The complete variable domain, with remaining parts taken from reference TRBV5-5 and TRBJ2-5, reads DAGVTQSPTHLIKTRGQQVTLRCSPISGHKSVSWYQQVLGQGPQFIFQYYEKEERGRGNFPDRFSARQFPNYSSELNVNALLLGDSALYLCASSYGQGGETQYFGPGTRLLVL.

This clonotype was seen at least ten times. V usage is TRBV20-1 and J usage is TRBJ2-5, with D perhaps TRBD1 (5 bases). V dropped 2 bases and J dropped 3 bases, with 10 bases sitting between them. The V gene's germline CDR1 is DFQATT and CDR2 SNEGSKA (reference sequence). This CDR3 contains 13 residues. CDR3 loop: CSARPWGKETQYF. CDR3 nucleotides: TGCAGTGCTAGACCCTGGGGCAAAGAGACCCAGTACTTC.

The V gene is TRBV2, the J gene TRBJ2-5; 11 nucleotides align to TRBD2. From germline, CDR1 is SNHLY and CDR2 FYNNEI. Trimming cost V 2 bases and J 1 base; bases outside gene matches: 6. This CDR3 has 17 residues. CDR3 residues: CASSETPGLAAQETQYF. The CDR3 bases are TGTGCCAGCAGTGAAACGCCGGGACTAGCGGCCCAAGAGACCCAGTACTTC.

This clonotype was recorded many times. V is TRBV2 and J is TRBJ2-3; D gene ambiguous. CDR1 SNHLY and CDR2 FYNNEI come from the germline V gene. The CDR3 sequence is 11 residues long. V was cut by 2 bases and J by 4 bases, with 1 base left in between. The CDR3 is CASSESDTQYF. The CDR3 region has the DNA TGTGCCAGCAGTGAATCAGATACGCAGTATTTT.

The V call is TRBV12-3 or TRBV12-4, the J call TRBJ2-1; D uncertain. Trimming took 6 bases from V and 5 from J, leaving 17 bases between them. CDR3 length: 15 amino acids. This CDR3 is CASSSMRRANNEQFF. CDR3 bases: TGTGCCAGCAGCTCTATGCGCCGGGCCAACAATGAGCAGTTCTTC.

This clonotype was seen a few times. The J gene is TRBJ1-5, the V gene TRBV27; 12 positions match TRBD1. The CDR3 extends over 15 amino acids. The V segment lost 5 bases and the J segment 7 bases; nucleotides outside the gene matches: 6. Germline V gives CDR1 MNHEY, CDR2 SMNVEV (reference sequence). CDR3 region: CASSPGTGGGQPQHF. CDR3 sequence (DNA): TGTGCCAGCAGTCCCGGGACAGGGGGCGGACAGCCCCAGCATTTT.

The sample holds many counts of this clonotype. The V gene is TRBV20-1, the J gene TRBJ1-3; D not resolved. Germline CDR1 DFQATT, CDR2 SNEGSKA (reference sequence). The V and J ends lost 0 bases and 3 bases respectively, with 9 bases between them. The CDR3 consists of 14 residues. Written as DNA, the CDR3 is TGCAGTGCTAGAGAACACCTAGGTGGAAACACCATATATTTT. Translation gives CSAREHLGGNTIYF.

Turning to this clonotype: This CDR3 fails to terminate in the conserved phenylalanine or tryptophan, so it likely reflects a read error. V usage is TRBV2 and J usage is TRBJ1-1; 9 bases map to TRBD1. Trimming took 6 bases from V and 3 from J; bases not matched to a gene: 5. Per germline, CDR1 SNHLY and CDR2 FYNNEI. The CDR3 totals 14 residues. CDR3 sequence: CASRQTGGYTEAFS. The CDR3 coding sequence is TGTGCCAGCAGGCAAACAGGGGGCTACACTGAAGCTTTCTCT.

This clonotype was detected many times. The chain is built from TRBV2 and TRBJ2-7; D might be TRBD1 (5 bases). V lost 7 bases to trimming and J lost 1 base, with 8 bases between them. Per germline, CDR1 SNHLY and CDR2 FYNNEI. The CDR3 covers 12 residues. The CDR3 protein is CASTQDSYEQYF. CDR3 coding DNA: TGTGCCAGCACACAGGATTCCTACGAGCAGTACTTC. Using reference TRBV2 and TRBJ2-7 for the parts outside the CDR3, the full variable domain is EPEVTQTPSHQVTQMGQEVILRCVPISNHLYFYWYRQILGQKVEFLVSFYNNEISEKSEIFDDQFSVERPDGSNFTLKIRSTKLEDSAMYFCASTQDSYEQYFGPGTRLTVT.

This clonotype has at least ten counts. This chain joins TRBV20-1 and TRBJ1-2; possibly TRBD1 for D (6 bases). Germline loops: CDR1 DFQATT, CDR2 SNEGSKA (reference sequence). This CDR3 contains 12 residues. The CDR3 bases are TGCAGGCCGGGTCAGGGGAACTATGGCTACACCTTC. It codes for CRPGQGNYGYTF.

This clonotype was detected a few times. This chain uses TRBV24-1 with TRBJ1-5; TRBD1 agrees at 9 bases. Germline trimming cut 5 bases from V and 4 bases from J; bases unmatched to any gene: 11. Per germline, CDR1 KGHDR and CDR2 SFDVKD. The CDR3 loop spans 17 amino acids. The CDR3 sequence is CATSAGTGIRQNQPQHF. CDR3 DNA: TGTGCCACCAGTGCCGGGACAGGGATACGCCAAAATCAGCCCCAGCATTTT.

Remarks on this clonotype: Compared with germline, one end of the junction differs, possibly owing to a read error. The CDR3: CAGSGGGLYGYTF. The CDR3, as DNA: TGTGCCGGCAGTGGAGGGGGCCTCTATGGCTACACCTTC. This rearrangement joins TRBV6-2 or TRBV6-3 to TRBJ1-2, with 7 bases that match TRBD1. The length of the CDR3 is 13 residues. The germline V gene has CDR1 MNHEY and CDR2 SVGEGT.

This clonotype was picked up many times. V usage is TRBV10-3 and J usage is TRBJ1-2; a possible D gene is TRBD1 (5 bases). This CDR3 contains 13 residues. V shed 3 bases and J shed 8 bases, with 13 bases lying between them. Looked up from germline, CDR1 is ENHRY and CDR2 is SYGVKD. In nucleotides, the CDR3 is TGTGCCATCAGTGAAGAGGGGCTAACCGGCTACACCTTC. It specifies CAISEEGLTGYTF.